This T cell receptor (beta chain) was captured in a study of shared clonotypes between healthy human individuals. The CDR3 contains 14 residues. Trimming removed 3 bases from V and 6 bases from J, with 14 bases in between. Germline V CDR1 and CDR2: LNHDA, SQIVND (reference sequence). Using immunoSEQ multiplex PCR, the repertoire was profiled, and TCRdb retains in-frame clones only, with some absent. Of approximately 2.3 million clones in the sample, 80% to 95% were seen once. The sequence was collected from a man aged 18 to 30 in good health. Some clones in this sample may be carry-over from other donors' samples. V is TRBV19 and J is TRBJ1-1, with D unclear. The sequenced sample was naive CD4+ T cells from PBMCs. Subset noted: CD45RA+ positively selected. In nucleotides, the CDR3 is TGTGCCAGTAGTATCGGGTTCCCAACGTCTGAAGCTTTCTTT. Translated, it gives CASSIGFPTSEAFF.